A selection of T cell receptor beta chains follows, all from one sample in a study of blood T cell repertoires in COVID-19. The repertoire was sequenced with immunoSEQ multiplex PCR; TCRdb's copy has only in-frame clones and lacks some. The sample has more than 55,000 clones, roughly nine tenths seen once. The sequenced sample was peripheral blood. The receptor source for this set is a man in his fifties or sixties with active COVID-19. The CDR3 runs from the conserved cysteine through the conserved F or W. Fields, in order: V gene, J gene, clone size, D gene, CDR3 DNA, CDR3 protein. The D gene is left open where the match is weak. Clone size is given for some rows only: seen once, a few or many times, or a class if the clone is expanded.

TRBV23-1,TRBJ1-4,-,TRBD1,TGCGCCGGAACAGGGGACGCGCCGGCTAATGAAAAACTGTTTTTT,CAGTGDAPANEKLFF
TRBV28,TRBJ1-6,-,TRBD1,TGTGCCAGCAGTTCGCCCGGACAGGGGGCTTCGTCCTATAATTCACCCCTCCACTTT,CASSSPGQGASSYNSPLHF
TRBV7-9,TRBJ1-4,-,-,TGTGCCAGCAGCTTAAAAGTGGCGCGCGGTGAAAAACTGTTTTTT,CASSLKVARGEKLFF
TRBV6-5,TRBJ1-2,-,-,TGTGCCAGCAGGCCGGGACATAGTGGCTACACCTTC,CASRPGHSGYTF
TRBV10-2,TRBJ1-2,-,-,TGCGCCAGCAGTGCAGGGAATGGCTACACCTTC,CASSAGNGYTF
TRBV7-2,TRBJ2-7,-,TRBD2,TGTGCCAGCAGCGAGTGGGGGGGACCTTTCTACGAGCAGTACTTC,CASSEWGGPFYEQYF
TRBV7-9,TRBJ2-2,-,-,TGTGCCAGCAGCTTATCAAATGCCGGGGAGCTGTTTTTT,CASSLSNAGELFF
TRBV27,TRBJ2-1,-,TRBD2,TGTGCCAGCAAAAGGGCGGGAGGCCACAATGAGCAGTTCTTC,CASKRAGGHNEQFF
TRBV6-5,TRBJ2-3,-,TRBD2,TGTGCCAGCACACTAGCGGGCCGTAGCACAGATACGCAGTATTTT,CASTLAGRSTDTQYF
TRBV10-3,TRBJ2-2,-,-,TGTGCCATCAGTGATACCAGGGAAAACACCGGGGAGCTGTTTTTT,CAISDTRENTGELFF
TRBV10-3,TRBJ2-1,-,TRBD1,TGTGCCATCAGTGAGTCCCTACAGGGGGACAATGAGCAGTTCTTC,CAISESLQGDNEQFF
TRBV30,TRBJ2-1,-,TRBD2,TGTGCCTGGAGTGCGGGACTAGCGTCCTACAATGAGCAGTTCTTC,CAWSAGLASYNEQFF
TRBV2,TRBJ1-5,-,-,TGTGCCAGCAGTGGGACAGTTCAGCAGCCCCAGCATTTT,CASSGTVQQPQHF
TRBV6-5,TRBJ2-2,once,-,TGTGCCAGCAGTTTTACGGGGAGTGGCACCGGGGAGCTGTTTTTT,CASSFTGSGTGELFF
TRBV7-2,TRBJ2-7,-,TRBD2,TGTGCCAGCAGCTTAACTAGCGGGATTGGTGAGCAGTACTTC,CASSLTSGIGEQYF
TRBV15,TRBJ2-1,-,-,TGTGCCACCAGCAGAGATCGGGCGGGCAATGAGCAGTTCTTC,CATSRDRAGNEQFF
TRBV27,TRBJ2-1,-,-,TGTGCCAGCAGTTTCCCACCCTTGCCGGGGGAGAGGAATGAGCAGTTCTTC,CASSFPPLPGERNEQFF
TRBV7-2,TRBJ1-5,-,TRBD1,TGTGCCAGCAGCTCGGACAGGAGTAGCAATCAGCCCCAGCATTTT,CASSSDRSSNQPQHF
TRBV5-1,TRBJ1-4,-,-,TGCGCCAGCAGCTTGGAAAAAGGGGATGAAAAACTGTTTTTT,CASSLEKGDEKLFF
TRBV19,TRBJ1-1,-,-,TGTGCCAGTAGTATGGCGACAGTCGCTGGCTTAGAAGCTTTCTTT,CASSMATVAGLEAFF
TRBV5-6,TRBJ1-1,-,-,TGTGCCAGCAGCTTGGAAAGTTGGACAGTCCGTGAAGCTTTCTTT,CASSLESWTVREAFF
TRBV5-4,TRBJ2-7,-,TRBD2,TGTGCCAGCAGCTTGGTTGGAGGGACTAGCGGGAGTTACGAGCAGTACTTC,CASSLVGGTSGSYEQYF